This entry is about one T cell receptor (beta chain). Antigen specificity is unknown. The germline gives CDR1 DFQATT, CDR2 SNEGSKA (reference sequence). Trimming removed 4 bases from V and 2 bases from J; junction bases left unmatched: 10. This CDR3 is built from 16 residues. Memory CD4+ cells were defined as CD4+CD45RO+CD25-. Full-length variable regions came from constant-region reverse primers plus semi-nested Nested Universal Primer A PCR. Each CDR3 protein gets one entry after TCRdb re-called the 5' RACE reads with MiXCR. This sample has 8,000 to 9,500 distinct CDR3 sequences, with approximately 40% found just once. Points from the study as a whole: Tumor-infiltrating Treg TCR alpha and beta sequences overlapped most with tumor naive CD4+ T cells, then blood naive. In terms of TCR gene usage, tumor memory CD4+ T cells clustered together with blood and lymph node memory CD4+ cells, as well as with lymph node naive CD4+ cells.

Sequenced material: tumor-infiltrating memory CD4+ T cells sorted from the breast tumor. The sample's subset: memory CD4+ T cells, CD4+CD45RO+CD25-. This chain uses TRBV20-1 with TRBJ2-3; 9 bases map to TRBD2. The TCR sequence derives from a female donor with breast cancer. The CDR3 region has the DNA TGCAGTGCTACCGCGGGAGGGCAGGGCTTCACAGATACGCAGTATTTT. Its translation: CSATAGGQGFTDTQYF.